Presented here are 18 T cell receptor beta chains from one specimen sequenced in a study of T cell responses to AZD1222 COVID-19 vaccine. The method was immunoSEQ multiplex PCR; TCRdb's version includes in-frame clones alone and lacks a portion of them. Of 150,000 to 200,000 clones in the sample, approximately 93% are singletons; the top ten hold around 0.96%. This specimen was peripheral blood, taken on day 0 of AZD1222 vaccination. Receptor source: an adult in good health.

This chain links TRBV6-5 with TRBJ1-1; D gene uncertain. This CDR3 contains 15 residues. Trimming left V 7 bases short and J 0 bases short, with 15 bases between. Germline CDR1 MNHEY, CDR2 SVGAGI. The DNA for the CDR3 is TGTGCCAGCAATGGCTGGTACGGGTTGAACACTGAAGCTTTCTTT. Protein product: CASNGWYGLNTEAFF.

The chain employs TRBV9 and TRBJ2-2; 7 positions match TRBD2. This CDR3 is 15 amino acids long. The germline V gene encodes CDR1 SGDLS and CDR2 YYNGEE. V shed 0 bases and J 3 bases; nucleotides not matched to a gene: 2. CDR3 sequence reads: CASSVAGGDTGELFF. The CDR3 nucleotides are TGTGCCAGCAGCGTAGCTGGGGGGGACACCGGGGAGCTGTTTTTT.

The chain employs TRBV3-1 (or the pseudogene TRBV3-2) and TRBJ2-1; the D gene could be TRBD1 or TRBD2 (5 bases each). V gave up 0 bases and J gave up 5 bases, with 17 bases separating them. The CDR3 is made up of 17 amino acids. The germline CDR1 and CDR2 sequences are LGHDT and YNNKEL (reference sequence). CDR3 DNA sequence: TGTGCCAGCAGCCAAGAGCTGGGACCTAGTAGGAACAATGAGCAGTTCTTC. Translated, it gives CASSQELGPSRNNEQFF.

The chain recombines TRBV6-5 with TRBJ1-1; no definite D call. The CDR3 contains 15 residues. Germline V CDR1 and CDR2: MNHEY, SVGAGI. V was shortened by 4 bases and J by 0 bases, with 12 bases between the two germline ends. DNA for the CDR3: TGTGCCAGCAGTTCCGTCCCGGTTATGAACACTGAAGCTTTCTTT. Its translation is CASSSVPVMNTEAFF.

The chain recombines TRBV7-9 with TRBJ2-3; D unresolved. CDR3 length equals 14 residues. V lost 2 bases to trimming and J lost 6 bases, with 12 bases between them. Germline CDR1 is SEHNR and CDR2 is FQNEAQ (reference sequence). Here the CDR3 reads CASSLTQSADTQYF. In DNA, the CDR3 is TGTGCCAGCAGCTTAACGCAAAGTGCGGATACGCAGTATTTT.

V usage is TRBV19 and J usage is TRBJ2-1, with D possibly being TRBD1 or TRBD2 (5 bases each). V was shortened by 8 bases and J by 0 bases, with 14 bases between the two germline ends. CDR3 length: 15 residues. Germline CDR1 is LNHDA and CDR2 is SQIVND (reference sequence). CDR3 amino acids: CASGGDSSSYNEQFF. CDR3 nucleotides: TGTGCCAGTGGGGGAGATTCCAGCTCCTACAATGAGCAGTTCTTC.

The V and J genes are TRBV5-4 and TRBJ1-3; D may be TRBD1 (6 bases). The CDR3 has 14 amino acids. Per germline, CDR1 SGHNT and CDR2 YYREEE (reference sequence). Trimming left V 4 bases short and J 8 bases short, with 16 bases between. CDR3 sequence (DNA): TGTGCCAGCAGCCCGGACAGAGCTTTTGACACCATATATTTT. Its protein product is CASSPDRAFDTIYF.

This clone was observed a single time. V and J are TRBV3-1 (or the pseudogene TRBV3-2) and TRBJ1-3; D remains ambiguous. The CDR3 loop spans 12 amino acids. Germline V gene sequence: CDR1 LGHDT, CDR2 YNNKEL (reference sequence). V was cut by 0 bases and J by 6 bases, with 3 bases left in between. The CDR3: CASSQDLNTIYF. In nucleotides, the CDR3 is TGTGCCAGCAGCCAAGATTTAAACACCATATATTTT.

The CDR3 DNA sequence: TGCGCCAGCGGAGCAGGGGGGACTGAAGCTTTCTTT. Protein sequence: CASGAGGTEAFF. The chain couples TRBV5-1 to TRBJ1-1; the match to TRBD1 covers 7 bases. Germline V CDR1 and CDR2: SGHRS, YFSETQ. V gave up 7 bases and J gave up 5 bases; unmatched junction bases: 5. The CDR3 spans 12 residues.

The J gene is TRBJ1-2, the V gene TRBV13; D not certain. The CDR3 totals 15 residues. Germline values: CDR1 PRHDT, CDR2 FYEKMQ (reference sequence). Trimming pared 5 bases from V and 6 bases from J, leaving 19 bases between. In nucleotides, the CDR3 is TGTGCCAGCAGCCCCGGATGGAGAGGGTTGAATGGCTACACCTTC. Its protein product is CASSPGWRGLNGYTF.

The chain has TRBV5-5 and TRBJ1-1, with D unclear. Trimming removed 9 bases from V and 4 bases from J, with 16 bases in between. Per germline, CDR1 SGHKS and CDR2 YYEKEE (reference sequence). The CDR3 is made up of 13 amino acids. In DNA, the CDR3 is TGTGCCACCCTCCGGGAGGTGGGCACTGAAGCTTTCTTT. It encodes CATLREVGTEAFF.

The chain is built from TRBV21-1 and TRBJ1-5; TRBD1 is taken as the D call from the table, unchecked against the DNA. TRBV21-1 counts as a pseudogene. CDR3 length: 18 amino acids. CDR3 region: CASSKRDREKLSNQPQHF. As DNA, the CDR3 is TGTGCCAGCAGCAAGAGGGACAGGGAAAAATTGAGCAATCAGCCCCAGCATTTT.

The chain couples TRBV11-2 to TRBJ1-3, with D possibly being TRBD1 (5 bases). Germline V gives CDR1 SGHAT, CDR2 FQNNGV. The CDR3 loop spans 14 amino acids. The germline V and J ends were trimmed by 5 bases and 5 bases, with 13 bases remaining between them. This CDR3 reads CASSPRGGRNTIYF. CDR3 sequence (DNA): TGTGCCAGCAGCCCCCGGGGGGGTCGAAACACCATATATTTT.

The sample holds one count of this clone. V usage is TRBV6-2 or TRBV6-3 and J usage is TRBJ2-7, with a tentative D call TRBD1 (6 bases). CDR3 length: 14 residues. Germline lookup yields CDR1 MNHEY and CDR2 SVGEGT. Trimming removed 5 bases from V and 0 bases from J, with 11 bases in between. CDR3 protein: CASSDPRGSYEQYF. The CDR3 DNA follows: TGTGCCAGCAGTGACCCCAGGGGCTCCTACGAGCAGTACTTC.

The rearrangement uses TRBV28 and TRBJ2-5, with 7 nucleotides matching TRBD2. Germline assignment: CDR1 MDHEN and CDR2 SYDVKM. V lost 8 bases, J lost 1 base, and 10 bases stayed unmatched. The CDR3 is 15 residues long. CDR3 amino acids: CASSGGGRSQETQYF. The DNA for the CDR3 is TGTGCCAGCTCGGGGGGTGGACGGTCCCAAGAGACCCAGTACTTC.

The genes are TRBV11-3 and TRBJ1-1; 8 bases match TRBD1. The CDR3 consists of 12 residues. CDR1 is SGHNT and CDR2 is YENEEA in the germline V gene. V lost 5 bases to trimming and J lost 10 bases; unmatched junction nucleotides: 6. The CDR3 coding sequence is TGTGCCAGCAGCCCGGACAGGGTTGGAGCTTTCTTT. Amino acids: CASSPDRVGAFF.

This chain joins TRBV5-1 and TRBJ2-5; 7 bases map to TRBD2. The CDR3 has 15 amino acids. Germline CDR1 and CDR2: SGHRS and YFSETQ. The junction had 11 bases not matched to a gene; V was cut back by 4 bases and J by 5 bases. Here the CDR3 reads CASSRRGELMETQYF. DNA for the CDR3: TGCGCCAGCAGCCGTCGGGGGGAACTGATGGAGACCCAGTACTTC.

This rearrangement joins TRBV10-3 to TRBJ1-5; D perhaps matches TRBD1 (6 bases). From germline, CDR1 is ENHRY and CDR2 SYGVKD. CDR3 length: 14 residues. V lost 6 bases and J 3 bases, leaving 12 bases between the germline ends. The CDR3 region has the DNA TGTGCCATCAGCGTACAGGGTAACAATCAGCCCCAGCATTTT. Protein: CAISVQGNNQPQHF.